The next 21 T cell receptor beta chains were all read from a single sample in a study of beta chain features in type 1 diabetes. Study observations and caveats: Shortening that was moderate but significant affected the TCRB CDR3s of Type 1 diabetes patients in all four CD4+ subsets.

As every portion of the isolated RNA was reverse transcribed, the sequencing read expressed TCRB transcripts. Only in-frame clones appear in the TCRdb table, and some are missing; sequencing was by immunoSEQ multiplex PCR. The data contain some 280,000 clones, roughly 13% of them seen just once; the ten biggest clones take up less than 0.02%. Their recognized antigens are unknown. Sequencing was done on a sample of naive CD4+ T cells from blood. The receptor set was obtained from a man aged 30 to 39 with type 1 diabetes.

The rearrangement uses TRBV30 and TRBJ2-3; D possibly corresponds to TRBD2 (6 bases). Trimming cost V 3 bases and J 2 bases, with 21 bases left between them. The CDR3 is made up of 17 amino acids. Per the germline V gene, CDR1 is GTSNPN and CDR2 is SVGIG (reference sequence). The CDR3 sequence: CAWSERLGGTYTDTQYF. CDR3 nucleotides: TGTGCCTGGAGCGAAAGATTGGGCGGGACCTACACAGATACGCAGTATTTT.

The rearrangement links TRBV30 to TRBJ2-5; TRBD2 aligns across 10 bases. Germline trimming cut 0 bases from V and 3 bases from J; bases unmatched to any gene: 1. The V gene's germline CDR1 is GTSNPN and CDR2 SVGIG (reference sequence). The CDR3 has 14 amino acids. The CDR3 sequence is CAWSVGLAEETQYF. The DNA for the CDR3 is TGTGCCTGGAGTGTCGGACTAGCGGAAGAGACCCAGTACTTC.

The V gene is TRBV7-2, the J gene TRBJ2-7, with 9 bases aligning to TRBD2. Germline V lookup: CDR1 SGHTA, CDR2 FQGNSA. The CDR3 length is 14 residues. The V segment lost 5 bases and the J segment 7 bases; nucleotides outside the gene matches: 9. Written as DNA, the CDR3 is TGTGCCAGCAGCAAGATAGCGGGAGCGCGGGAGCAGTACTTC. This gives the protein CASSKIAGAREQYF.

The V call is TRBV5-4, the J call TRBJ2-5; D might be TRBD1 (6 bases). V lost 5 bases and J 1 base, leaving 9 bases between the germline ends. This CDR3 comprises 13 residues. Germline-derived CDR1 and CDR2 are SGHNT and YYREEE (reference sequence). The CDR3 spells CASSTGIQETQYF. In DNA form, the CDR3 reads TGTGCCAGCAGTACAGGGATCCAAGAGACCCAGTACTTC.

This clone appeared a few times. V is TRBV25-1 and J is TRBJ2-3; TRBD1 agrees at 9 bases. Germline V gene lookup returns CDR1 MGHDK and CDR2 SYGVNS. Unmatched junction bases numbered 8, after V lost 7 bases and J lost 3 bases. There are 15 residues in the CDR3. The CDR3 is CASISGGTGTDTQYF. The CDR3 region has the DNA TGTGCCAGCATCAGCGGCGGGACAGGGACAGATACGCAGTATTTT.

The chain employs TRBV20-1 and TRBJ2-7, with no clear D. The CDR3 length is 11 residues. Per germline, CDR1 DFQATT and CDR2 SNEGSKA (reference sequence). V lost 6 bases and J 2 bases, leaving 8 bases between the germline ends. In DNA, the CDR3 is TGCAGTGCGAAACAGACCTACGAGCAGTACTTC. Translation gives CSAKQTYEQYF.

The chain joins TRBV30 to TRBJ2-4; TRBD1 matches at 8 bases. J was trimmed by 6 bases and V by 5 bases; bases with no gene match: 0. Germline assignment: CDR1 GTSNPN and CDR2 SVGIG (reference sequence). The CDR3 is 11 residues long. Here the CDR3 DNA reads TGTGCCTGGGGACAGGGAAACATTCAGTACTTC. Translated: CAWGQGNIQYF.

The chain is built from TRBV25-1 and TRBJ1-2; 8 nucleotides agree with TRBD1. V was clipped by 1 base and J by 0 bases; unmatched bases: 4. Looked up from germline, CDR1 is MGHDK and CDR2 is SYGVNS. The CDR3 totals 16 residues. The CDR3 nucleotides read TGTGCCAGCAGTGAATCAACAGGGGGTACTAACTATGGCTACACCTTC. It is translated as CASSESTGGTNYGYTF.

This clone was seen only a few times. The rearrangement joins TRBV5-6 to TRBJ2-4, with TRBD2 as a possible D gene (6 bases). Germline assignment: CDR1 SGHDT and CDR2 YYEEEE. The CDR3 is made up of 16 amino acids. Trimming took off 0 bases at V and 3 bases at J, with 13 bases between the two ends. The CDR3, as DNA: TGTGCCAGCAGCTTGGAACGGGAGAGAAGCAAAAACATTCAGTACTTC. This gives the protein CASSLERERSKNIQYF.

This rearrangement joins TRBV13 to TRBJ2-4, with D possibly TRBD2 on 6 matching bases. In germline, CDR1 is PRHDT, CDR2 FYEKMQ (reference sequence). V was clipped by 1 base and J by 0 bases, with 19 bases between them. The CDR3 totals 19 residues. The CDR3 here is CASSLAAGRRVLAKNIQYF. CDR3 DNA sequence: TGTGCCAGCAGCTTAGCAGCAGGGCGGAGGGTCTTAGCCAAAAACATTCAGTACTTC.

The chain carries TRBV29-1 and TRBJ2-1; 10 bases agree with TRBD2. This CDR3 contains 14 residues. The trim removed 2 bases at V and 9 bases at J, leaving 7 bases unmatched. Germline V gene lookup returns CDR1 SQVTM and CDR2 ANQGSEA. CDR3 in DNA: TGCAGCGTTGAATTCCTAGCGGGAGTAGGTGAGCAGTTCTTC. Its translation is CSVEFLAGVGEQFF.

This sequence joins TRBV6-5 and TRBJ1-5; D possibly corresponds to TRBD1 (6 bases). Germline loops: CDR1 MNHEY, CDR2 SVGAGI. Trimming pared 3 bases from V and 6 bases from J, leaving 15 bases between. This CDR3 comprises 15 residues. The DNA for the CDR3 is TGTGCCAGCAGTTATTCAAGGGGGGGCGGTCAGCCCCAGCATTTT. Residues: CASSYSRGGGQPQHF.

There are a few counts of this clone. This sequence joins TRBV20-1 and TRBJ1-2; D is perhaps TRBD1 (5 bases). CDR1 and CDR2 (germline): DFQATT, SNEGSKA (reference sequence). The CDR3 covers 11 residues. With 3 bases removed from V and 3 bases from J, the gap between germline ends came to 5 bases. In DNA, the CDR3 is TGCAGTGCTAGGACAGACTATGGCTACACCTTC. Protein: CSARTDYGYTF.

The rearrangement uses TRBV5-1 and TRBJ2-1, with D possibly TRBD1 on 6 matching bases. Germline V gives CDR1 SGHRS, CDR2 YFSETQ. V dropped 1 base and J dropped 4 bases, with 9 bases sitting between them. The CDR3 consists of 14 residues. The chain's CDR3 is CASSLQGPYNEQFF. The DNA for the CDR3 is TGCGCCAGCAGCTTGCAGGGGCCGTACAATGAGCAGTTCTTC.

The rearrangement links TRBV2 to TRBJ2-3; TRBD1 might be the D (6 bases). This CDR3 comprises 16 residues. V was trimmed by 4 bases and J by 1 base, leaving 15 bases between them. CDR1 and CDR2 from the germline V gene are SNHLY and FYNNEI. CDR3 in amino acids: CASSGFQQGGTDTQYF. In nucleotides, the CDR3 is TGTGCCAGCAGTGGTTTCCAACAGGGAGGCACAGATACGCAGTATTTT.

This chain connects TRBV30 to TRBJ1-1, with TRBD1 identical over 7 bases. Germline V gene sequence: CDR1 GTSNPN, CDR2 SVGIG (reference sequence). J was trimmed by 4 bases and V by 3 bases; bases with no gene match: 11. The CDR3 has 15 residues. In DNA form, the CDR3 reads TGTGCCTGGAGCGACCCTTCCGACAGGGCCACTGAAGCTTTCTTT. Translation: CAWSDPSDRATEAFF.

The V and J genes are TRBV7-3 and TRBJ1-1, with D perhaps TRBD1 (6 bases). The V gene lost 4 bases and the J gene lost 0 bases, with 9 bases spanning the gap. CDR3 length equals 14 residues. Germline CDR1 is SGHTA and CDR2 is FQGTGA. CDR3 sequence reads: CASSSGHLNTEAFF. The CDR3 DNA reads TGTGCCAGCAGCTCGGGACACTTGAACACTGAAGCTTTCTTT.

V and J are TRBV15 and TRBJ2-7; 7 bases line up with TRBD2. After removal of 8 bases from V and 7 bases from J, the junction contained 8 bases not matched to a gene. This CDR3 has 12 residues. Germline V gene lookup returns CDR1 LNHNV and CDR2 YYDKDF (reference sequence). Written as DNA, the CDR3 is TGTGCCACCCAGAGAAGGGGAGGGGAGCAGTACTTC. It encodes CATQRRGGEQYF.

This clone has just a few counts. The chain links TRBV27 to TRBJ2-1; possible D gene TRBD2, 5 bases. The CDR3 runs 15 residues. Trimming took off 2 bases at V and 0 bases at J, with 8 bases between the two ends. From germline, CDR1 is MNHEY and CDR2 SMNVEV (reference sequence). This chain's CDR3 is CASSLPGSSYNEQFF. The CDR3 nucleotides are TGTGCCAGCAGTTTACCGGGGAGCTCCTACAATGAGCAGTTCTTC.

The chain links TRBV14 to TRBJ2-1; D not resolved. Per the germline V gene, CDR1 is SGHDN and CDR2 is FVKESK. Trimming removed 2 bases from V and 8 bases from J, with 10 bases in between. The CDR3 totals 13 residues. The CDR3 DNA sequence: TGTGCCAGCAGCCAATATGTGGCGGATGAGCAGTTCTTC. Its translation is CASSQYVADEQFF.

The genes are TRBV18 and TRBJ2-3; TRBD1 is a possible D gene (6 bases). CDR1 is KGHSH, CDR2 LQKENI, per germline. The V gene lost 0 bases and the J gene lost 4 bases, with 8 bases spanning the gap. This CDR3 region has 14 residues. The DNA for the CDR3 is TGTGCCAGCTCACCACCGGGGGCGGCAGATACGCAGTATTTT. It codes for CASSPPGAADTQYF.